This passage covers 26 T cell receptor beta chains from one sample sequenced in a study of T cell responses to AZD1222 COVID-19 vaccine. The repertoire was sequenced with immunoSEQ multiplex PCR; TCRdb's copy has only in-frame clones and lacks some. The repertoire consists of some 150,000 clones, with under 95% occurring once and the leading ten covering 4% to 6%. The sequencing used peripheral blood, collected on day 0 of AZD1222 vaccination. These receptors were collected from an adult in good health.

A remark on this clone: At one boundary the junction diverges from the germline segment, which might be a read error. The chain links TRBV7-7 to TRBJ2-2; 7 positions match TRBD1. The CDR3 extends over 16 amino acids. In germline, CDR1 is SSHAT, CDR2 FNYEAQ (reference sequence). CDR3 amino acids: CASSPDRVVGTGELFF. As DNA, the CDR3 is TGTGCTAGCAGCCCCGACAGGGTGGTAGGGACCGGGGAGCTGTTTTTT.

The chain joins TRBV12-3 or TRBV12-4 to TRBJ1-2; possible D gene TRBD1, 6 bases. This CDR3 spans 12 amino acids. Trimming shortened V by 6 bases and J by 8 bases, and 13 bases separated the two germline ends. CDR3 protein: CASSSGHRGYTF. The DNA for the CDR3 is TGTGCCAGCAGCTCGGGACACCGAGGCTACACCTTC.

This clone was seen a single time. V and J are TRBV7-9 and TRBJ1-1; 9 bases map to TRBD1. The CDR3 runs to 15 residues. The germline V gene encodes CDR1 SEHNR and CDR2 FQNEAQ (reference sequence). V lost 7 bases, J lost 1 base, and 7 bases stayed unmatched. CDR3 in amino acids: CASTRDRGRNTEAFF. DNA of the CDR3: TGTGCCAGCACCAGAGACAGGGGGAGGAACACTGAAGCTTTCTTT.

J is TRBJ1-3 and V is TRBV6-5; 8 nucleotides line up with TRBD1. CDR3 length: 14 residues. CDR1 MNHEY and CDR2 SVGAGI come from the germline V gene. V shed 6 bases and J 4 bases; nucleotides not matched to a gene: 5. The CDR3 region has the DNA TGTGCCAGCAGCGCGACAGGGGCCGGAAACACCATATATTTT. It encodes CASSATGAGNTIYF.

V gene TRBV5-1 combines with J gene TRBJ2-3; D might be TRBD1 or TRBD2, each matching 6 bases. The CDR3 contains 16 residues. Deletions cut 1 base from V and 2 bases from J, with 14 bases between. Germline V gene lookup returns CDR1 SGHRS and CDR2 YFSETQ. This chain's CDR3 is CASSLSGGPPTDTQYF. The CDR3 nucleotides read TGCGCCAGCAGCTTGAGTGGGGGGCCCCCCACAGATACGCAGTATTTT.

CDR3 bases: TGTGCCAGCAGCTCGCAGCTGAACACTGAAGCTTTCTTT. This gives the protein CASSSQLNTEAFF. This chain joins TRBV11-2 and TRBJ1-1; D unresolved. The CDR3 totals 13 residues. V was clipped by 4 bases and J by 0 bases, with 6 bases between them. The germline CDR1 and CDR2 sequences are SGHAT and FQNNGV. The full variable domain, its missing parts supplied by reference TRBV11-2 and TRBJ1-1, is EAGVAQSPRYKIIEKRQSVAFWCNPISGHATLYWYQQILGQGPKLLIQFQNNGVVDDSQLPKDRFSAERLKGVDSTLKIQPAKLEDSAVYLCASSSQLNTEAFFGQGTRLTVV.

This clone turned up a few times. This CDR3 is also generated by other DNA sequences in the sample. The gene calls are TRBV3-1 (or the pseudogene TRBV3-2) and TRBJ2-2; possibly TRBD2 for D (5 bases). CDR3 size: 15 residues. Trimming left V 4 bases short and J 4 bases short, with 13 bases between. Per germline, CDR1 LGHDT and CDR2 YNNKEL (reference sequence). The CDR3 loop is CASSRGGSRTGELFF. Here the CDR3 DNA reads TGTGCCAGCAGCCGGGGTGGGAGTCGCACCGGGGAGCTGTTTTTT.

The chain recombines TRBV7-6 with TRBJ2-5; 7 nucleotides match TRBD1. The V gene's germline CDR1 is SGHVS and CDR2 FNYEAQ. Unmatched junction bases numbered 9, after V lost 5 bases and J lost 3 bases. CDR3 length: 15 residues. CDR3 nucleotides: TGTGCCAGCAGCCCGCAACCGACAGGGAAAGAGACCCAGTACTTC. Translating gives CASSPQPTGKETQYF.

V usage is TRBV15 and J usage is TRBJ1-5; D call uncertain. Germline CDR1 and CDR2: LNHNV and YYDKDF (reference sequence). This CDR3 has 16 amino acids. Trimming stripped 1 base from V and 6 bases from J, with 16 bases between. The DNA for the CDR3 is TGTGCCACCAGCAGAGCCCTTATGAAGGGAAGTCAGCCCCAGCATTTT. It specifies CATSRALMKGSQPQHF.

The CDR3 reads CASSQGGGRSDPFF. The CDR3 nucleotides are TGTGCCAGCAGCCAAGGGGGGGGGCGGAGCGATCCGTTCTTC. The V call is TRBV4-2, the J call TRBJ2-1; possible D gene TRBD2, 7 bases. Trimming shortened V by 1 base and J by 15 bases, and 19 bases separated the two germline ends. The CDR3 sequence is 14 residues long. The germline CDR1 and CDR2 sequences are LGHNA and YNFKEQ.

The chain joins TRBV6-2 or TRBV6-3 to TRBJ1-1; D is ambiguous. From germline, CDR1 is MNHEY and CDR2 SVGEGT. Trimming removed 6 bases from V and 1 base from J, with 12 bases in between. The CDR3 is 14 residues long. This chain's CDR3 is CASSLTRGNTEAFF. The CDR3 bases are TGTGCCAGCAGCCTAACCCGGGGGAACACTGAAGCTTTCTTT.

This clone was recorded once. This chain connects TRBV19 to TRBJ2-5, with 8 bases that match TRBD1. Germline V CDR1 and CDR2: LNHDA, SQIVND (reference sequence). This CDR3 contains 13 residues. The trim removed 6 bases at V and 5 bases at J, leaving 5 bases unmatched. CDR3 coding DNA: TGTGCCAGTAGCGGACAGGGTGGGGAGACCCAGTACTTC. Encoded protein: CASSGQGGETQYF. Drawing the rest from reference TRBV19 and TRBJ2-5, the complete variable domain is DGGITQSPKYLFRKEGQNVTLSCEQNLNHDAMYWYRQDPGQGLRLIYYSQIVNDFQKGDIAEGYSVSREKKESFPLTVTSAQKNPTAFYLCASSGQGGETQYFGPGTRLLVL.

V and J are TRBV7-9 and TRBJ2-2; 7 bases line up with TRBD2. The CDR3 runs 16 residues. CDR1 and CDR2 (germline): SEHNR, FQNEAQ (reference sequence). J gave up 7 bases and V 4 bases, and 12 bases lay outside the gene matches. CDR3 region: CASSYPLGERGGELFF. CDR3 sequence (DNA): TGTGCCAGCAGCTACCCGTTAGGGGAGCGGGGCGGGGAGCTGTTTTTT.

V and J are TRBV27 and TRBJ2-5; 7 bases are a match to TRBD2. CDR1 MNHEY and CDR2 SMNVEV come from the germline V gene (reference sequence). This CDR3 region has 18 residues. The J segment lost 4 bases and the V segment lost 3 bases, leaving 17 bases of the junction unmatched. The CDR3 DNA sequence: TGTGCCAGCAGTTTCTACCCTTGGGAGGGTAGGCAATCAGAGACCCAGTACTTC. Translation: CASSFYPWEGRQSETQYF.

The V and J genes are TRBV25-1 and TRBJ2-5; 7 bases line up with TRBD1. This CDR3 has 15 amino acids. Per germline, CDR1 MGHDK and CDR2 SYGVNS. The V segment lost 2 bases and the J segment 1 base; nucleotides outside the gene matches: 4. CDR3 in DNA: TGTGCCAGCAGTGAAGAGGGGGCAGGCCAAGAGACCCAGTACTTC. This encodes CASSEEGAGQETQYF.

The chain couples TRBV18 to TRBJ1-6, with 12 bases matching TRBD1. This CDR3 is 15 amino acids long. Germline loops: CDR1 KGHSH, CDR2 LQKENI. V shed 4 bases, J shed 12 bases, and the junction held 7 bases outside the gene matches. CDR3 coding DNA: TGTGCCAGCTCACAGGGGACAGGGGGCGTGGAACCCCTCCACTTT. Its protein is CASSQGTGGVEPLHF.

The chain uses TRBV13 and TRBJ1-1, with D perhaps matching TRBD1 (6 bases). The V and J ends lost 0 bases and 4 bases respectively, with 6 bases between them. The length of the CDR3 is 13 residues. Per the germline V gene, CDR1 is PRHDT and CDR2 is FYEKMQ (reference sequence). CDR3 amino acids: CASSLGRGTEAFF. CDR3 coding DNA: TGTGCCAGCAGCTTAGGCAGGGGCACTGAAGCTTTCTTT.

V is TRBV5-1 and J is TRBJ1-6, with 8 bases that match TRBD1. V lost 5 bases to trimming and J lost 9 bases; unmatched junction nucleotides: 4. CDR1 is SGHRS and CDR2 is YFSETQ in the germline V gene. The CDR3 is 13 amino acids. CDR3: CASRQDRVSPLHF. Written as DNA, the CDR3 is TGCGCCAGCAGACAGGACAGGGTTTCACCCCTCCACTTT. Combining the CDR3 with reference TRBV5-1 and TRBJ1-6 gives the whole variable domain KAGVTQTPRYLIKTRGQQVTLSCSPISGHRSVSWYQQTPGQGLQFLFEYFSETQRNKGNFPGRFSGRQFSNSRSEMNVSTLELGDSALYLCASRQDRVSPLHFGNGTRLTVT.

This sequence joins TRBV6-5 and TRBJ2-3; D gene unclear. Trimming took off 6 bases at V and 2 bases at J, with 12 bases between the two ends. Germline V lookup: CDR1 MNHEY, CDR2 SVGAGI. The CDR3 contains 14 residues. This CDR3 is CASSPLGNTDTQYF. CDR3 coding DNA: TGTGCCAGCAGCCCGTTGGGGAACACAGATACGCAGTATTTT.

This clone has just a few counts. The CDR3 DNA reads as TGTGCCACCCACACCCAGGGGTCGATTTACAATGAGCAGTTCTTC. Residues: CATHTQGSIYNEQFF. V is TRBV2 and J is TRBJ2-1; the D gene is possibly TRBD1 (6 bases). Trimming removed 10 bases from V and 4 bases from J, with 20 bases in between. This CDR3 region has 15 residues. Germline V CDR1 and CDR2: SNHLY, FYNNEI.

The rearrangement links TRBV19 to TRBJ1-1; D gene ambiguous. There are 13 residues in the CDR3. The germline V gene has CDR1 LNHDA and CDR2 SQIVND (reference sequence). V was clipped by 8 bases and J by 7 bases, with 17 bases between them. The CDR3 reads CASRWAGGIEAFF. In DNA form, the CDR3 reads TGTGCCAGTCGCTGGGCCGGCGGAATTGAAGCTTTCTTT.

The chain has TRBV18 and TRBJ1-2; D is uncertain. V shed 6 bases and J shed 4 bases, with 9 bases lying between them. This CDR3 region has 12 residues. Germline V gene data show CDR1 as KGHSH and CDR2 as LQKENI. The CDR3 DNA is TGTGCCAGCTCTACAGACCCCTATGGCTACACCTTC. Translation gives CASSTDPYGYTF.

The chain has TRBV3-1 (or the pseudogene TRBV3-2) and TRBJ2-1; TRBD2 matches at 15 bases. V lost 0 bases and J lost 7; bases outside the gene matches: 7. Germline V gene data show CDR1 as LGHDT and CDR2 as YNNKEL (reference sequence). CDR3 length: 18 residues. The CDR3 sequence is CASSQDWTSGGARNEQFF. CDR3 bases: TGTGCCAGCAGCCAAGATTGGACTAGCGGGGGGGCCCGGAATGAGCAGTTCTTC.

This sequence joins TRBV7-2 and TRBJ1-6; no reliable D call. This CDR3 spans 15 amino acids. Germline V CDR1 and CDR2: SGHTA, FQGNSA. V gave up 1 base and J gave up 6 bases, with 10 bases separating them. The CDR3 reads CASSLGRLTNSPLHF. The CDR3 nucleotides are TGTGCCAGCAGCTTAGGACGGCTGACTAATTCACCCCTCCACTTT. The whole variable domain, remainder taken from reference TRBV7-2 and TRBJ1-6, is GAGVSQSPSNKVTEKGKDVELRCDPISGHTALYWYRQSLGQGLEFLIYFQGNSAPDKSGLPSDRFSAERTGGSVSTLTIQRTQQEDSAVYLCASSLGRLTNSPLHFGNGTRLTVT.

V and J are TRBV4-3 and TRBJ1-6; D gene uncertain. CDR3 length equals 14 residues. Deletions cut 1 base from V and 9 bases from J, with 10 bases between. Germline V CDR1 and CDR2: LGHNA, YSLEER. This chain's CDR3 is CASSQGEGSSPLHF. CDR3 DNA sequence: TGCGCCAGCAGCCAAGGAGAAGGAAGTTCACCCCTCCACTTT.

This CDR3 is CASSPRTLGPELSNQPQHF. CDR3 sequence (DNA): TGTGCCAGCAGCCCCAGGACGTTGGGCCCCGAGTTGAGCAATCAGCCCCAGCATTTT. The chain is built from TRBV28 and TRBJ1-5, with D unresolved. The germline V gene has CDR1 MDHEN and CDR2 SYDVKM. The CDR3 is 19 residues long. Trimming removed 6 bases at V and 1 base at J, with 25 bases between.